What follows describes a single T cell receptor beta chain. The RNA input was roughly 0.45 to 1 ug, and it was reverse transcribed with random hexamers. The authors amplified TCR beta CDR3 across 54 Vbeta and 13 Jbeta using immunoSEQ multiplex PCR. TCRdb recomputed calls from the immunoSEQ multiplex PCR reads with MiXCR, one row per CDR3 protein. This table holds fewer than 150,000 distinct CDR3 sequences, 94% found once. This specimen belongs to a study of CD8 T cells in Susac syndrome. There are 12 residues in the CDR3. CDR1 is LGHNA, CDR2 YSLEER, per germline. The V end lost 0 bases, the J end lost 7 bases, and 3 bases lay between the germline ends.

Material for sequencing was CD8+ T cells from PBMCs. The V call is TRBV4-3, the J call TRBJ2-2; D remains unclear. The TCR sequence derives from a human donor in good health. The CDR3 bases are TGCGCCAGCAGCCAAGATCTCGGGGAGCTGTTTTTT. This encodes CASSQDLGELFF.